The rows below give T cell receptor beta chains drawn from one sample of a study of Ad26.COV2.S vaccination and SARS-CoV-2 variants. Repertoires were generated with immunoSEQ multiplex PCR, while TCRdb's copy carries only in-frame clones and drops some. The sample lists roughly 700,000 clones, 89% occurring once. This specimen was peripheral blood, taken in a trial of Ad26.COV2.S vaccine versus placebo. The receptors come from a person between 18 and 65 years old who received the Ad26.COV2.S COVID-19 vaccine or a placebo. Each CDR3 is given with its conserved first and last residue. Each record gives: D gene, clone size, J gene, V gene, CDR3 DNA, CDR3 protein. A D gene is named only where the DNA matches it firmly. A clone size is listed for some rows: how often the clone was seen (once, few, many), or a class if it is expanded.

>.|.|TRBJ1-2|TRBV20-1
TGCAGTGCTAGTCCCCCGGGTGGGGGCGGCTATGGCTACACCTTC
CSASPPGGGGYGYTF
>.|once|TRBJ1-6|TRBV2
TGTGCCAGCAGTGAGAGGAGCTCCTATAATTCACCCCTCCACTTT
CASSERSSYNSPLHF
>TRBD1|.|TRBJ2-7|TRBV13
TGTGCCAGCAGCCTAGGGACAGTCTACGAGCAGTACTTC
CASSLGTVYEQYF
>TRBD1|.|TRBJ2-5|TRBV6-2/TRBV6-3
TGTGCCAGCAGTTACACAGGGACAGGGGGGGAGACCCAGTACTTC
CASSYTGTGGETQYF
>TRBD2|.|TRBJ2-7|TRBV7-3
TGTGCCAGCAGCGCCGGGACTAGCGGGGGAGTCTCCGAGCAGTACTTC
CASSAGTSGGVSEQYF
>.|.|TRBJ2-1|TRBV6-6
TGTGCCAGCAAGGGGACAAACCCCAATGAGCAGTTCTTC
CASKGTNPNEQFF
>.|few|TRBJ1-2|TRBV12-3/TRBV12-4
TGTGCCAGCAGTTTAGGAGCTAACTATGGCTACACCTTC
CASSLGANYGYTF
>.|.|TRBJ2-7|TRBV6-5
TGTGCCAGCAGATACCTCGGGACGGCCGCTGTTGAGCAGTACTTC
CASRYLGTAAVEQYF
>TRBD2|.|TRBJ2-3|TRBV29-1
TGCAGCGTTGAACGGGAGGGCACAGATACGCAGTATTTT
CSVEREGTDTQYF
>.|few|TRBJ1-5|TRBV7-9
TGTGCCAGCAGCTTTTCTGGGACGTATAGCAATCAGCCCCAGCATTTT
CASSFSGTYSNQPQHF
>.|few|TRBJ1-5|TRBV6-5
TGTGCCAGCAGCACAGACCGAAATCAGCCCCAGCATTTT
CASSTDRNQPQHF
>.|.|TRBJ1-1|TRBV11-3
TGTGCCAGCAGCTTGGGTCCGACAGGCATGAACACTGAAGCTTTCTTT
CASSLGPTGMNTEAFF
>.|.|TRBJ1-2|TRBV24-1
TGTGCCACCAGTGATTCTCTGAACTTTGGGTATGGCTACACCTTC
CATSDSLNFGYGYTF
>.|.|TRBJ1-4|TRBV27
TGTGCCAGTCACGGGACGGGGGAAAAACTGTTTTTT
CASHGTGEKLFF
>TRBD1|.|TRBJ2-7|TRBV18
TGTGCCAGCTCACCGACAGGGCTCGAGCAGTACTTC
CASSPTGLEQYF
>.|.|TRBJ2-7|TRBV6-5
TGTGCCAGCACAAAGACCGTGGCCCTTTACGAGCAGTACTTC
CASTKTVALYEQYF
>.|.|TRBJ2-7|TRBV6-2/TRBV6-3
TGTGCCAGCAGTTACTCGAGGGGATCCTACGAGCAGTACTTC
CASSYSRGSYEQYF
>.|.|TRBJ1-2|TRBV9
TGTGCCAGCAGCTCCCGAGAGGACTATGGCTACACCTTC
CASSSREDYGYTF
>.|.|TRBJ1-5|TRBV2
TGTGCCAGCAGTGAGTCCTATAGGAATCAGCCCCAGCATTTT
CASSESYRNQPQHF
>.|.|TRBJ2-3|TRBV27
TGTGCCGTCGGCACAGATACGCAGTATTTT
CAVGTDTQYF
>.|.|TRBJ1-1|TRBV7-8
TGTGCCAGCAGCCGTTTCCACAGGGATAACACTGAAGCTTTCTTT
CASSRFHRDNTEAFF
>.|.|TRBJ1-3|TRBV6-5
TGTGCCACCCGGGGAGGTGGCTCTGGAAACACCATATATTTT
CATRGGGSGNTIYF
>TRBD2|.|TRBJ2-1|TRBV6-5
TGTGCCAGCAGTCGAGCGGGAGGCTATGAGCAGTTCTTC
CASSRAGGYEQFF
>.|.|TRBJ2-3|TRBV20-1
TGCAGTGCTAGTCGGCGGCTCACAGATACGCAGTATTTT
CSASRRLTDTQYF
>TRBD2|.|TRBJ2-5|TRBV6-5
TGTGCCAGCAGTAGCGTTTTGGCGGGGGAAGAGACCCAGTACTTC
CASSSVLAGEETQYF
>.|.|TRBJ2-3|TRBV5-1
TGCGCCAGCAGCTTCGGTCCAGATACGCAGTATTTT
CASSFGPDTQYF
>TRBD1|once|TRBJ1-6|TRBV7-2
TGTGCCAGCAGCCCCACTGGACAGGGAGCACCCCTCCACTTT
CASSPTGQGAPLHF
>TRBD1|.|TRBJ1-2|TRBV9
TGTGCCAGCAGCCCGATTCGGGACAGGGTCAGGGGCTACACCTTC
CASSPIRDRVRGYTF
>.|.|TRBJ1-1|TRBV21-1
TGTGCCAGCAGCTTGGACCTAGGAACCACTGAAGCTTTCTTT
CASSLDLGTTEAFF
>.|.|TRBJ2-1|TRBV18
TGTGCCAGCTCACCACCATCCCTCGAGCAGTTCTTC
CASSPPSLEQFF
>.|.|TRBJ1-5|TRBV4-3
TGCGCCAGCAGCCCTGGAGGGCAGGGGCCTTATAGCAATCAGCCCCAGCATTTT
CASSPGGQGPYSNQPQHF
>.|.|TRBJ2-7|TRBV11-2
TGTGCCAGCAGCTCTTCGCAGGGCCCCTACGAGCAGTACTTC
CASSSSQGPYEQYF